This TCR beta chain was recovered during a study of blood T cell repertoires in COVID-19. About the study: Samples came from the United States, Italy and Spain, spanning acute and convalescent COVID-19. Sources were T cells, B-cell-depleted T cells, or PBMCs; the material itself was cDNA or gDNA.

CDR1 is LNHNV and CDR2 is YYDKDF in the germline V gene (reference sequence). This CDR3 has 14 amino acids. Trimming at V came to 8 bases and at J to 9 bases, leaving 14 bases not matched to a gene. As handled by the study authors: Amplification with reference gene primers provided the estimates of nucleated cell counts. Data came from immunoSEQ multiplex PCR; TCRdb stores just in-frame clones and leaves some out. That table supplies the V and J calls and clone size; D and trimming were determined from the DNA. Found here are over 100,000 clones, around 81% of them singletons; the top ten hold about 8.4%.

This TCR came from a woman aged 55 to 70 with active or convalescent COVID-19. Material for sequencing was peripheral blood. The rearrangement links TRBV15 to TRBJ1-1, with 8 bases identical to TRBD1. CDR3: CATSRPTDRVKAFF. The CDR3 nucleotides are TGTGCCACCTCTAGACCGACGGACAGGGTAAAAGCTTTCTTT.